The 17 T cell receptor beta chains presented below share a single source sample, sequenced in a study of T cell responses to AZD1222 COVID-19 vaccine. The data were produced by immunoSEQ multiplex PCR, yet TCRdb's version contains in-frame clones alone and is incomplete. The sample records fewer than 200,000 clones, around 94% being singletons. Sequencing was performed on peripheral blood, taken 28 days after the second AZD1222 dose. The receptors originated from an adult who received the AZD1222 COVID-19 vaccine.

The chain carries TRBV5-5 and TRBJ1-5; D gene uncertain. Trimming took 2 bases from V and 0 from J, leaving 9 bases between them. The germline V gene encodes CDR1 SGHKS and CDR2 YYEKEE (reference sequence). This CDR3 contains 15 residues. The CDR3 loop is CASSFDPGSNQPQHF. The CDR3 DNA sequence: TGTGCCAGCAGCTTCGACCCCGGTAGCAATCAGCCCCAGCATTTT.

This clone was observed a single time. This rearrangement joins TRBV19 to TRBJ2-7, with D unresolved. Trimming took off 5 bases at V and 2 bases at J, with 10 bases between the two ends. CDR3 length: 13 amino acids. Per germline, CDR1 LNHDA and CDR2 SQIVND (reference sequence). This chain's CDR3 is CASSPGFAYEQYF. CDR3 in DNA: TGTGCCAGTAGTCCCGGGTTCGCCTACGAGCAGTACTTC. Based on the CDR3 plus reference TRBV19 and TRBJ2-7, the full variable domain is DGGITQSPKYLFRKEGQNVTLSCEQNLNHDAMYWYRQDPGQGLRLIYYSQIVNDFQKGDIAEGYSVSREKKESFPLTVTSAQKNPTAFYLCASSPGFAYEQYFGPGTRLTVT.

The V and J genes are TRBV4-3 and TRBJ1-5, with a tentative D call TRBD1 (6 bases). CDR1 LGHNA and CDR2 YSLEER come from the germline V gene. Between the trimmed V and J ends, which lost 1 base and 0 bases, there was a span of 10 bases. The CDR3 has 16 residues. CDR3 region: CASSQGTGSSNQPQHF. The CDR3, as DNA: TGCGCCAGCAGCCAAGGAACAGGGAGTAGCAATCAGCCCCAGCATTTT.

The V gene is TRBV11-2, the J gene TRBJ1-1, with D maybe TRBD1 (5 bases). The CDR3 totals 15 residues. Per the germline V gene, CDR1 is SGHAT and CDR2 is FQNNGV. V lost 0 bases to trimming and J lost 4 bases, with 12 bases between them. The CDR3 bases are TGTGCCAGCAGCTTAGATCCGGGGGGTGGCACTGAAGCTTTCTTT. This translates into CASSLDPGGGTEAFF. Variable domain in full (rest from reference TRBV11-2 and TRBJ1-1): EAGVAQSPRYKIIEKRQSVAFWCNPISGHATLYWYQQILGQGPKLLIQFQNNGVVDDSQLPKDRFSAERLKGVDSTLKIQPAKLEDSAVYLCASSLDPGGGTEAFFGQGTRLTVV.

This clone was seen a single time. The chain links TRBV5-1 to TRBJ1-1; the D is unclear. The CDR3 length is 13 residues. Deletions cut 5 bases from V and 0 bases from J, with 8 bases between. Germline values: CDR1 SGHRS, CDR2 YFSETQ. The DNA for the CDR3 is TGCGCCAGCAGACGGTGGGTGAACACTGAAGCTTTCTTT. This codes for CASRRWVNTEAFF.

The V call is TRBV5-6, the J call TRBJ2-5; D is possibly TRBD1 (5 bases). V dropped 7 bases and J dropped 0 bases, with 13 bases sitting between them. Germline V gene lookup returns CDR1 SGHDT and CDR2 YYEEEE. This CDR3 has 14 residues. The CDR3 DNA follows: TGTGCCAGCTCGCTGACAGAGAACCAAGAGACCCAGTACTTC. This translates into CASSLTENQETQYF.

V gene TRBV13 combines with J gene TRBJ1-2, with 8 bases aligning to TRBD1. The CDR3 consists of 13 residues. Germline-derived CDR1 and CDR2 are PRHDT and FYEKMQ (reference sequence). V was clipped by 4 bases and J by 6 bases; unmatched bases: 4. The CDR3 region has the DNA TGTGCCAGCAGCTCAGGACAGGGAGATGGCTACACCTTC. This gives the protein CASSSGQGDGYTF. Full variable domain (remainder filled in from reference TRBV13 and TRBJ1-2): AAGVIQSPRHLIKEKRETATLKCYPIPRHDTVYWYQQGPGQDPQFLISFYEKMQSDKGSIPDRFSAQQFSDYHSELNMSSLELGDSALYFCASSSGQGDGYTFGSGTRLTVV.

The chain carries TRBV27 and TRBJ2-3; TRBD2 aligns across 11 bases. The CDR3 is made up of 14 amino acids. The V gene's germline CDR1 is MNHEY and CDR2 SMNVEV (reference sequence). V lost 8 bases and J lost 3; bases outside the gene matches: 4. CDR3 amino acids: CASSPSGGTDTQYF. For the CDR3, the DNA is TGTGCCAGCTCCCCTAGCGGGGGGACAGATACGCAGTATTTT.

CDR3 loop: CAWSVGPHIRYF. The CDR3 coding sequence is TGTGCCTGGAGTGTAGGACCCCATATTAGGTACTTC. The chain recombines TRBV30 with TRBJ2-7; D remains unclear. The ends were cut back, 0 bases at V and 12 bases at J, with 15 bases in the middle. The CDR3 has 12 residues. The germline gives CDR1 GTSNPN, CDR2 SVGIG (reference sequence). The full variable domain, completed using reference TRBV30 and TRBJ2-7, is SQTIHQWPATLVQPVGSPLSLECTVEGTSNPNLYWYRQAAGRGLQLLFYSVGIGQISSEVPQNLSASRPQDRQFILSSKKLLLSDSGFYLCAWSVGPHIRYFGPGTRLTVT.

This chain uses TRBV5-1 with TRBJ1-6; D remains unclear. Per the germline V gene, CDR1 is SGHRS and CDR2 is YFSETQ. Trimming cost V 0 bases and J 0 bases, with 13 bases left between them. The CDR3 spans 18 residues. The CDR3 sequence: CASSLDARTSSYNSPLHF. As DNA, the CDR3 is TGCGCCAGCAGCTTGGATGCCAGGACGAGCTCCTATAATTCACCCCTCCACTTT.

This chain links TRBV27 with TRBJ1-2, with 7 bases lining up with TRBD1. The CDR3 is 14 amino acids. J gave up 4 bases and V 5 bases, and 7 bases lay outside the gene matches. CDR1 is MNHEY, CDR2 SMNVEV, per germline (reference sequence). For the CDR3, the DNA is TGTGCCAGCAGTGAGGGGGGACAGTCCTATGGCTACACCTTC. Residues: CASSEGGQSYGYTF.

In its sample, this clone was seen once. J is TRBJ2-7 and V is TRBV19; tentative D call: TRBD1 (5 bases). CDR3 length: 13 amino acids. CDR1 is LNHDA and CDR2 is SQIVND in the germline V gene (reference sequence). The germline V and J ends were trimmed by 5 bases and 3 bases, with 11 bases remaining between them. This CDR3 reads CASSAGSLYEQYF. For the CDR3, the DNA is TGTGCCAGTAGTGCAGGGTCTCTCTACGAGCAGTACTTC.

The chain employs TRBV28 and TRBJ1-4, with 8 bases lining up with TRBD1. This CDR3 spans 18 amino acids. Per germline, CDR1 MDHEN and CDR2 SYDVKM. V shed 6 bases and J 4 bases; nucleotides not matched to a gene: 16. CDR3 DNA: TGTGCCAGCAGCGGTGGACAGGGAGGCATTTCTTTTAATGAAAAACTGTTTTTT. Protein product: CASSGGQGGISFNEKLFF.

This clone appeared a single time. The DNA for the CDR3 is TGTGCCAGTAGTCAGACGACCGATAGCAATCAGCCCCAGCATTTT. It translates to CASSQTTDSNQPQHF. This chain connects TRBV19 to TRBJ1-5; no clear D gene. Between the trimmed V and J ends, which lost 5 bases and 0 bases, there was a span of 11 bases. The CDR3 sequence is 15 residues long. Per germline, CDR1 LNHDA and CDR2 SQIVND (reference sequence).

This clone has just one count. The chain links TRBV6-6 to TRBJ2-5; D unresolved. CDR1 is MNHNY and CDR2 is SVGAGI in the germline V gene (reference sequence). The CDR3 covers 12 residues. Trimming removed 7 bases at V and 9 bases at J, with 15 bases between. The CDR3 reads CASNVRTQAQYF. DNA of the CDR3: TGTGCCAGCAACGTTCGGACGCAGGCCCAGTACTTC.

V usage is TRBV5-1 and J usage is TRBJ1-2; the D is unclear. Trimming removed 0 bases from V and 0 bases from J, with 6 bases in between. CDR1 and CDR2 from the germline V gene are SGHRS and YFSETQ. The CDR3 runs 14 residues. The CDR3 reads CASSLARANYGYTF. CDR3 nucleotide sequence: TGCGCCAGCAGCTTGGCCAGAGCTAACTATGGCTACACCTTC. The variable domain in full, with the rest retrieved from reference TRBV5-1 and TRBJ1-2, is KAGVTQTPRYLIKTRGQQVTLSCSPISGHRSVSWYQQTPGQGLQFLFEYFSETQRNKGNFPGRFSGRQFSNSRSEMNVSTLELGDSALYLCASSLARANYGYTFGSGTRLTVV.

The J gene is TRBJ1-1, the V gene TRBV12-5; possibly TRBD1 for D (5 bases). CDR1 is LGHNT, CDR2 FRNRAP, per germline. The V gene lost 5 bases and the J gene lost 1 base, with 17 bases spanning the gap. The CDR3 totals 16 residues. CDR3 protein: CASGTNVGDGNTEAFF. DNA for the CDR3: TGTGCTAGTGGTACCAATGTAGGGGACGGGAACACTGAAGCTTTCTTT.